This is a list of T cell receptor beta chains from one sample in a study of CD8+CD57+ T cells in acquired aplastic anemia. One entry per CDR3 protein results from TCRdb running MiXCR on the reads. This sample has some 200,000 distinct CDR3 sequences, with 30% to 40% found just once. Sequenced sample: sorted CD4+, CD8+, or CD8+CD57+ T cells (not recorded which) from PBMCs. These receptors originate from a human donor in good health, serving as a control. CDR3s include the opening cysteine and the closing phenylalanine or tryptophan. D genes are given only for firm matches. A clone size is listed for some rows: how often the clone was seen (once, few, many), or a class if it is expanded.

>TRBJ1-6|TRBV7-3|NA|NA
CASSLTDNSPLHF
TGTGCCAGCAGCTTAACGGATAATTCACCCCTCCACTTT
>TRBJ2-5|TRBV7-8|TRBD2|many
CASSPGGPGLRQETQYF
TGTGCCAGCAGCCCGGGGGGGCCGGGGCTACGTCAAGAGACCCAGTACTTC
>TRBJ1-3|TRBV5-1|NA|many
CASSLVGEDLYSGNTIYF
TGCGCCAGCAGCTTGGTAGGGGAGGATCTGTACTCTGGAAACACCATATATTTT
>TRBJ1-5|TRBV19|NA|many
CASSIKGGNQPQHF
TGTGCCAGTAGTATAAAGGGGGGCAATCAGCCCCAGCATTTT
>TRBJ1-1|TRBV12-3/TRBV12-4|NA|few
CASRIDDVGDRTEAFF
TGTGCCAGCAGGATAGACGACGTGGGGGATCGGACTGAAGCTTTCTTT
>TRBJ2-7|TRBV2|NA|NA
CARPGPAGEQYF
TGTGCCAGGCCGGGACCCGCCGGGGAGCAGTACTTC
>TRBJ2-1|TRBV29-1|TRBD2|medium-sized
CSTEAGVYNEQFF
TGCAGCACTGAAGCGGGAGTGTACAATGAGCAGTTCTTC
>TRBJ1-6|TRBV7-8|TRBD1|many
CASSPTGTGISPLHF
TGTGCCAGCAGCCCAACCGGGACAGGGATATCACCCCTCCACTTT
>TRBJ2-5|TRBV20-1|NA|once
CSARDRIAETQYF
TGCAGTGCTAGAGATCGGATAGCGGAGACCCAGTACTTC
>TRBJ2-5|TRBV5-1|TRBD2|few
CASSFGGGPGETQYF
TGCGCCAGCAGCTTCGGGGGGGGGCCAGGAGAGACCCAGTACTTC
>TRBJ1-5|TRBV6-1|NA|NA
CASRAGDQPQHF
TGTGCCAGCAGGGCAGGGGATCAGCCCCAGCATTTT
>TRBJ1-5|TRBV5-6|NA|NA
CASSTAGEHQPQHF
TGTGCCAGCAGCACTGCAGGGGAACATCAGCCCCAGCATTTT
>TRBJ1-1|TRBV19|NA|NA
CASSILTENTEAFF
TGTGCCAGTAGTATTTTGACAGAGAACACTGAAGCTTTCTTT
>TRBJ2-3|TRBV24-1|NA|many
CATSQGTSTDTQYF
TGTGCCACCAGCCAGGGAACTAGCACAGATACGCAGTATTTT
>TRBJ1-2|TRBV7-3|NA|many
CASSLWGGDGYTF
TGTGCCAGCAGCTTATGGGGGGGTGATGGCTACACCTTC
>TRBJ2-3|TRBV7-6|NA|NA
CASSLMGGETDTQYF
TGTGCCAGCAGCTTAATGGGCGGGGAAACAGATACGCAGTATTTT
>TRBJ1-2|TRBV5-6|TRBD1|NA
CASSFRQGTGYGYTF
TGTGCCAGCAGCTTCCGACAGGGTACGGGCTATGGCTACACCTTC
>TRBJ2-1|TRBV20-1|TRBD2|many
CSARPSGRYLGGEQFF
TGCAGTGCTAGACCTAGCGGGAGATATTTGGGTGGTGAGCAGTTCTTC
>TRBJ2-7|TRBV18|NA|few
CASSFSLYEDHEQYF
TGTGCCAGCTCATTCTCCTTGTATGAGGACCACGAGCAGTACTTC
>TRBJ1-1|TRBV25-1|NA|NA
CASSDQPNTEAFF
TGTGCCAGCAGTGACCAGCCGAACACTGAAGCTTTCTTT
>TRBJ1-1|TRBV7-9|NA|many
CASSAQVLNTEAFF
TGTGCCAGCAGCGCACAGGTTTTGAACACTGAAGCTTTCTTT
>TRBJ2-2|TRBV7-8|NA|many
CASSLVDTGELFF
TGTGCCAGCAGCTTAGTGGACACCGGGGAGCTGTTTTTT
>TRBJ1-5|TRBV4-1|NA|many
CASSQEAAGYQPQHF
TGCGCCAGCAGCCAAGAGGCGGCAGGGTATCAGCCCCAGCATTTT
>TRBJ1-2|TRBV15|TRBD1|once
CATSRDSAGQGFSGYTF
TGTGCCACCAGCAGAGATTCGGCGGGACAGGGCTTTTCCGGCTACACCTTC
>TRBJ2-5|TRBV20-1|TRBD2|NA
CSARAFVAGETQYF
TGCAGTGCTAGAGCGTTCGTAGCGGGGGAGACCCAGTACTTC
>TRBJ1-2|TRBV7-8|NA|many
CASSNYQGNYGYTF
TGTGCCAGCAGTAATTACCAGGGGAACTATGGCTACACCTTC
>TRBJ2-2|TRBV5-1|TRBD1|NA
CASGAGTGIGGELFF
TGCGCCAGCGGCGCCGGGACAGGGATCGGCGGGGAGCTGTTTTTT
>TRBJ1-5|TRBV4-1|NA|few
CASSQGLGRGGNQPQHF
TGCGCCAGCAGCCAAGGTCTGGGGCGGGGCGGCAATCAGCCCCAGCATTTT
>TRBJ2-5|TRBV29-1|TRBD1|NA
CSVAPHRDRAKETQYF
TGCAGCGTTGCACCCCACAGGGACAGGGCAAAAGAGACCCAGTACTTC
>TRBJ2-1|TRBV4-1|NA|NA
CASSQGRGALYNEQFF
TGCGCCAGCAGCCAAGGTCGCGGGGCGCTCTACAATGAGCAGTTCTTC
>TRBJ2-7|TRBV29-1|NA|many
CSVLFSTRSPYEQYF
TGCAGCGTTCTTTTTTCGACTCGGTCCCCCTACGAGCAGTACTTC
>TRBJ1-5|TRBV14|NA|few
CASSQGQPQHF
TGTGCCAGCAGCCAAGGGCAGCCCCAGCATTTT
>TRBJ2-3|TRBV7-7|NA|many
CASSLEWQDTQYF
TGTGCCAGCAGCTTAGAGTGGCAAGATACGCAGTATTTT
>TRBJ1-2|TRBV20-1|NA|many
CSARVAQYGYTF
TGCAGTGCTAGAGTTGCACAGTATGGCTACACCTTC
>TRBJ2-2|TRBV19|NA|NA
CASSIAWGVGAGGLFF
TGTGCCAGTAGTATAGCCTGGGGGGTTGGTGCCGGGGGGCTGTTTTTT
>TRBJ2-7|TRBV29-1|TRBD1|NA
CSVFDRADYEQYF
TGCAGCGTATTCGACAGGGCAGACTACGAGCAGTACTTC
>TRBJ1-4|TRBV11-1|NA|NA
CASSLALGGINEKLFF
TGTGCCAGCAGCTTAGCCCTGGGGGGCATAAATGAAAAACTGTTTTTT
>TRBJ2-7|TRBV6-1|TRBD1|few
CPSIPGQGTYEQYF
TGTCCCAGCATCCCGGGACAGGGGACGTACGAGCAGTACTTC
>TRBJ2-5|TRBV5-1|TRBD1|many
CASSFSAGTGGGTQYF
TGCGCCAGCAGCTTCTCGGCCGGGACAGGGGGCGGGACCCAGTACTTC
>TRBJ1-4|TRBV5-1|NA|few
CASSSEANEKLFF
TGCGCCAGCAGCTCGGAGGCAAATGAAAAACTGTTTTTT
>TRBJ2-5|TRBV29-1|NA|NA
CSGQGASQETQYF
TGCAGCGGCCAGGGCGCTTCCCAAGAGACCCAGTACTTC
>TRBJ1-2|TRBV9|NA|NA
CASSVDPTNYGHTF
TGTGCCAGCAGCGTAGACCCAACTAACTATGGCCACACCTTC
>TRBJ2-4|TRBV9|NA|NA
CASSPRDKNIQYF
TGTGCCAGCAGCCCCCGGGATAAAAACATTCAGTACTTC
>TRBJ1-1|TRBV5-1|NA|few
CASSPGTLGVGTEAFF
TGCGCCAGCAGCCCCGGGACATTGGGGGTAGGCACTGAAGCTTTCTTT
>TRBJ1-1|TRBV12-3/TRBV12-4|NA|many
CASSSGRNTEAFF
TGTGCCAGCAGTTCCGGCAGGAACACTGAAGCTTTCTTT
>TRBJ2-7|TRBV7-8|TRBD2|few
CASSTRLAYEQYF
TGTGCCAGCAGCACGAGACTAGCATACGAGCAGTACTTC
>TRBJ1-2|TRBV5-6|NA|few
CASSLNQGRDGYTF
TGTGCCAGCAGCTTGAATCAGGGGAGGGATGGCTACACCTTC
>TRBJ2-7|TRBV18|NA|NA
CASSPMQGRSEQYF
TGTGCCAGTTCACCGATGCAGGGGAGGAGCGAGCAGTACTTC
>TRBJ1-1|TRBV5-1|NA|NA
CASRVDTEAFF
TGCGCCAGCAGGGTGGACACTGAAGCTTTCTTT
>TRBJ2-2|TRBV7-6|NA|NA
CASSREQQNTGELFF
TGTGCCAGCAGCCGAGAACAGCAGAACACCGGGGAGCTGTTTTTT
>TRBJ1-2|TRBV7-2|TRBD1|many
CASSFQGANYGYTF
TGTGCCAGCAGCTTTCAGGGGGCGAACTATGGCTACACCTTC
>TRBJ2-7|TRBV28|NA|few
CASSTPLERTYEQYF
TGTGCCAGCAGTACGCCCCTAGAGCGGACCTACGAGCAGTACTTC
>TRBJ2-7|TRBV6-1|NA|few
CASNHGGGTYEQYF
TGTGCCAGCAACCACGGGGGAGGCACCTACGAGCAGTACTTC
>TRBJ2-5|TRBV4-1|TRBD1|few
CASSQAGTGGIRGETQYF
TGCGCCAGCAGCCAGGCGGGGACAGGGGGCATTAGGGGGGAGACCCAGTACTTC